The rows below give T cell receptor beta chains drawn from one sample of a study of T cell responses to AZD1222 COVID-19 vaccine. Sequenced by immunoSEQ multiplex PCR; TCRdb stores in-frame clones only, minus some. This table has about 110,000 clones, roughly 90% appearing once. The specimen comprised peripheral blood, sampled 28 days after the second AZD1222 dose. Receptor source: an adult who received the AZD1222 COVID-19 vaccine. The CDR3 runs from the conserved cysteine through the conserved F or W. The D gene is left open where the match is weak. Not all rows give a size; the values are once, few, many and, for expanded clones, a class.

>.|TRBJ1-5|.|TRBV7-8
TGTGCCAGCAGCCCCCGACTGGGGTCGTCTAATCAGCCCCAGCATTTT
CASSPRLGSSNQPQHF
>TRBD1|TRBJ2-1|.|TRBV19
TGTGCCACCCGACCGGGACAGGGTTTCGGTGAGCAGTTCTTC
CATRPGQGFGEQFF
>.|TRBJ1-2|.|TRBV7-2
TGTGCCAGCAGCTTAAAGGGCAGGGAGAATGGCTACACCTTC
CASSLKGRENGYTF
>.|TRBJ1-5|.|TRBV14
TGTGCCAGCAGCCCCAAATTGGGGCAGTTTACGAGCAATCAGCCCCAGCATTTT
CASSPKLGQFTSNQPQHF
>TRBD1|TRBJ2-4|.|TRBV30
TGTGCCTTCGGACAGGGTGGAAACATTCAGTACTTC
CAFGQGGNIQYF
>TRBD1|TRBJ1-2|once|TRBV18
TGTGCCAGCTCACCAGTGCAGGGGGATGGCTACACCTTC
CASSPVQGDGYTF
>TRBD1|TRBJ1-2|.|TRBV11-2
TGTGCCAGCAGCTGGGACAGGCTCTATGGCTACACCTTC
CASSWDRLYGYTF
>.|TRBJ2-7|few|TRBV27
TGTGCCAGCAGCGCTCGGGCTGCCTACGAGCAGTACTTC
CASSARAAYEQYF
>.|TRBJ2-7|.|TRBV4-3
TGCGCCAGCAGCCAAGATCTCGGGCAGTCCTACGAGCAGTACTTC
CASSQDLGQSYEQYF
>.|TRBJ1-5|.|TRBV28
TGTGCCAGCGCACGGGGGGGCCATCAGCCCCAGCATTTT
CASARGGHQPQHF
>.|TRBJ2-3|.|TRBV6-6
TGTGCCAGCAGTACCGACTTAGTGCCGACAGATACGCAGTATTTT
CASSTDLVPTDTQYF
>.|TRBJ2-7|.|TRBV6-5
TGTGCCAGCAGGCAGGTCGGGGGCGAGCAGTACTTC
CASRQVGGEQYF
>TRBD2|TRBJ2-2|few|TRBV7-9
TGTGCCAGCAGCCCGCCGGGACTAGCGGGAGAAGACACCGGGGAGCTGTTTTTT
CASSPPGLAGEDTGELFF
>.|TRBJ1-2|.|TRBV4-2
TGTGCCAGCAGCCAAGAAACCATAGGAGTCTCTAACTATGGCTACACCTTC
CASSQETIGVSNYGYTF
>.|TRBJ2-7|.|TRBV4-2
TGTGCCAGCAGCCAAGATAGGGATCCGGGTACCGAGCAGTACTTC
CASSQDRDPGTEQYF
>.|TRBJ2-5|.|TRBV15
TGTGCCACCAGCAGAGTGGGCGGAAAAGAGACCCAGTACTTC
CATSRVGGKETQYF
>TRBD1|TRBJ1-2|.|TRBV7-2
TGTGCTTACCCGACCGGGACAGAGTATGGCTACACCTTC
CAYPTGTEYGYTF
>TRBD1|TRBJ1-5|.|TRBV5-5
TGTGCCAGCAGCTCGGGACAGGGAGTGGTTCAGCCCCAGCATTTT
CASSSGQGVVQPQHF
>TRBD1|TRBJ1-4|.|TRBV6-5
TGTGCCAGCAGTCGGACAGGATCTAATGAAAAACTGTTTTTT
CASSRTGSNEKLFF
>.|TRBJ1-3|.|TRBV7-9
TGTGCCAGCAGTCGACAGTCTCTCTCTGGAAACACCATATATTTT
CASSRQSLSGNTIYF
>.|TRBJ2-2|.|TRBV5-1
TGCGCCAGCAGCTTAGGGGGTAACACCGGGGAGCTGTTTTTT
CASSLGGNTGELFF
>.|TRBJ1-6|.|TRBV19
TGTGCCAGTACCCTAGGAGACAGAATACGGAATTCACCCCTCCACTTT
CASTLGDRIRNSPLHF
>.|TRBJ1-1|.|TRBV3-1/TRBV3-2
TGTGCCAGCAGCCAAACAAGGAAGAGCACTGAAGCTTTCTTT
CASSQTRKSTEAFF
>.|TRBJ2-5|.|TRBV5-1
TGCGCCAGCAGCTCGACCGGGGCCTTCCAAGAGACCCAGTACTTC
CASSSTGAFQETQYF
>.|TRBJ2-1|.|TRBV5-6
TGTGCCAGCAGCCGGGGACTGGACTCCTACAATGAGCAGTTCTTC
CASSRGLDSYNEQFF
>.|TRBJ2-5|.|TRBV11-1
TGTGCGTCTACAGGAATGGCGAAATCGGGTGAGACCCAGTACTTC
CASTGMAKSGETQYF
>.|TRBJ2-7|few|TRBV29-1
TGCAGCGTTGAACGGACAGAGAAAACTTCCTACGAGCAGTACTTC
CSVERTEKTSYEQYF
>TRBD2|TRBJ2-1|.|TRBV27
TGTGCCAGCCAAAGCGGGACTACCTACAATGAGCAGTTCTTC
CASQSGTTYNEQFF
>.|TRBJ2-7|.|TRBV3-1/TRBV3-2
TGTGCCAGCAGCCAATCCGGCCAAGCGGGTAGGACCTACGAGCAATACTTC
CASSQSGQAGRTYEQYF
>.|TRBJ2-3|.|TRBV6-1
TGTGCCAGCAGTGAGCAGAGTGTCGGTACGCAGTATTTT
CASSEQSVGTQYF
>.|TRBJ1-5|.|TRBV19
TGTGCCAGTAGCAGTCAGGGCAATAGCAATCAGCCCCAGCATTTT
CASSSQGNSNQPQHF
>.|TRBJ2-5|.|TRBV2
TGTGCCAGCAGTGAAGCGCCGGCAGGAGGGGAGACCCAGTACTTC
CASSEAPAGGETQYF
>TRBD1|TRBJ1-4|.|TRBV5-8
TGTGCCAGCAGCTTGGGGGACAGGGGTGGAAAACTGTTTTTT
CASSLGDRGGKLFF
>.|TRBJ1-4|.|TRBV29-1
TGCAGCGCCGGCCCATTAACAGGGACTGCAACTAATGAAAAACTGTTTTTT
CSAGPLTGTATNEKLFF
>TRBD1|TRBJ1-5|.|TRBV27
TGTGCCAGCAGCTCGACAGGGTTGCAACAGCCCCAGCATTTT
CASSSTGLQQPQHF
>.|TRBJ2-5|.|TRBV18
TGTGCCAGCTCACCCAAGGGCAAACGAGGGGAGACCCAGTACTTC
CASSPKGKRGETQYF
>.|TRBJ2-2|.|TRBV7-8
TGTGCCAGCAGCCTTAAAAGGGCGGGGATCGCCGGGGAGCTGTTTTTT
CASSLKRAGIAGELFF
>.|TRBJ1-6|.|TRBV6-1
TGTGCCAGCAGTGAAGCGCCACAACCTAATTCACCCCTCCACTTT
CASSEAPQPNSPLHF
>TRBD2|TRBJ2-1|.|TRBV6-5
TGTGCCAGCAAACTAGCGGGGGGGCCGATTGAGCAGTTCTTC
CASKLAGGPIEQFF
>.|TRBJ2-3|.|TRBV24-1
TGTGCCACCAGTGACCCCCAGGGACAAGATACGCAGTATTTT
CATSDPQGQDTQYF
>TRBD2|TRBJ2-1|.|TRBV7-2
TGTGCCAGCAGTTATATCTCGGCGGGAGGGAGGAATGAGCAGTTCTTC
CASSYISAGGRNEQFF
>.|TRBJ2-3|once|TRBV10-3
TGTGCCATCAGCGGCCGGGGTGCAGATACGCAGTATTTT
CAISGRGADTQYF
>.|TRBJ2-5|.|TRBV9
TGTGCCAGCAGCCAAACTACAAAAGGGGAGACCCAGTACTTC
CASSQTTKGETQYF